A single sample is the source of the 5 T cell receptor beta chains below, sequenced in a study of T-cell reconstitution after alpha-beta-depleted transplantation in children. Construction of the TCRbeta library involved unique molecular identifiers. TCRdb used MiXCR to reprocess the PCR reads, holding one entry per CDR3 protein. Here the sample spans a few hundred thousand distinct CDR3 sequences, around 46% being singletons. Sequencing used PBMCs, obtained before TCRalphabeta/CD19-depleted stem cell transplant. These receptors came from a girl aged 2-10 years with aplastic anemia, due to receive a stem cell transplant.

This clonotype has just a few counts. The chain joins TRBV10-2 to TRBJ2-3, with D unclear. The CDR3 loop spans 12 amino acids. CDR1 is WSHSY, CDR2 SAAADI, per germline. V was shortened by 6 bases and J by 2 bases, with 6 bases between the two germline ends. The CDR3: CASRTDTDTQYF. CDR3 nucleotide sequence: TGCGCCAGCAGAACCGACACAGATACGCAGTATTTT.

V gene TRBV24-1 combines with J gene TRBJ2-2; weak D call: TRBD2 (5 bases). CDR1 and CDR2 from the germline V gene are KGHDR and SFDVKD. The CDR3 consists of 10 residues. V lost 10 bases and J lost 9, with 8 bases in between. The CDR3 loop is CATKRWELFF. The DNA of the CDR3 is TGTGCCACTAAGCGGTGGGAGCTGTTTTTT.

This clonotype has just a few counts. The chain is built from TRBV11-2 and TRBJ2-2; D possibly uses TRBD1 or TRBD2 (5 bases each). From germline, CDR1 is SGHAT and CDR2 FQNNGV. The CDR3 is 19 residues long. V was trimmed by 0 bases and J by 1 base, leaving 18 bases between them. Here the CDR3 reads CASSLDILPGRMNTGELFF. In nucleotides, the CDR3 is TGTGCCAGCAGCTTAGATATCTTACCGGGACGGATGAACACCGGGGAGCTGTTTTTT.

The chain combines TRBV30 with TRBJ2-1; 9 bases line up with TRBD2. V lost 4 bases, J lost 6 bases, and 4 bases stayed unmatched. CDR1 and CDR2 from the germline V gene are GTSNPN and SVGIG (reference sequence). The CDR3 is 13 residues long. The CDR3 loop reads CAWKGTSPNEQFF. The CDR3 DNA reads TGTGCCTGGAAGGGGACTAGCCCCAATGAGCAGTTCTTC.

This chain links TRBV18 with TRBJ2-5, with TRBD2 as a possible D gene (6 bases). This CDR3 has 17 amino acids. V was trimmed by 3 bases and J by 0 bases, leaving 17 bases between them. The germline CDR1 and CDR2 sequences are KGHSH and LQKENI. The DNA for the CDR3 is TGTGCCAGCTCACCGCGGGATGGTGGAGGGTACCAAGAGACCCAGTACTTC. This gives the protein CASSPRDGGGYQETQYF.